The next 20 T cell receptor beta chains were all read from a single sample in a study of Graves' ophthalmopathy and Graves' hyperthyroidism. RNA transcripts were the template, and TCR beta CDR3 regions were amplified from them. The library came from an HTBI-primed first-round RT-PCR and a second-round multiplex PCR. In TCRdb, the multiplex PCR reads were re-called with MiXCR into one record per CDR3 protein. The sample has 40,000 to 45,000 distinct CDR3 sequences; roughly half are singletons. Sequencing was carried out using peripheral blood. The receptors stem from an adult man with Graves' ophthalmopathy.

This sequence joins TRBV10-3 and TRBJ2-7; the match to TRBD1 covers 8 bases. Germline loops: CDR1 ENHRY, CDR2 SYGVKD. The CDR3 contains 14 residues. The trim removed 2 bases at V and 5 bases at J, leaving 5 bases unmatched. Here the CDR3 DNA reads TGTGCCATCAGTGAGGGGCAGGGGGCCCACGAGCAGTACTTC. This codes for CAISEGQGAHEQYF.

This clonotype was counted only a few times. It may be a read error: a sequence one base away is much more abundant. This rearrangement joins TRBV6-6 to TRBJ1-1; D call uncertain. The germline V and J ends were trimmed by 6 bases and 4 bases, with 12 bases remaining between them. Germline V CDR1 and CDR2: MNHNY, SVGAGI (reference sequence). CDR3 length: 13 amino acids. CDR3 sequence reads: CASSYGPATEAFF. CDR3 DNA: TGTGCCAGCAGCTACGGCCCCGCCACTGAAGCTTTCTTT.

The V call is TRBV25-1, the J call TRBJ2-5, with D hard to call. The V and J ends lost 4 bases and 4 bases respectively, with 7 bases between them. The germline V gene encodes CDR1 MGHDK and CDR2 SYGVNS. The CDR3 consists of 12 residues. The CDR3 DNA follows: TGTGCCAGCAGTGCACATACAGAGACCCAGTACTTC. Translated, it gives CASSAHTETQYF.

As DNA, the CDR3 is TGTGCCAGCAGCCCATTTGCAGGCCGGGAGCAGTATTTT. It specifies CASSPFAGREQYF. This chain links TRBV5-6 with TRBJ2-3, with D tentatively TRBD2 (5 bases). In germline, CDR1 is SGHDT, CDR2 YYEEEE. This CDR3 has 13 residues. The V gene lost 4 bases and the J gene lost 11 bases, with 17 bases spanning the gap.

This clonotype was counted ten times or more. The rearrangement joins TRBV4-2 to TRBJ2-3; D uncertain. The length of the CDR3 is 13 residues. Germline loops: CDR1 LGHNA, CDR2 YNFKEQ. The V gene lost 1 base and the J gene lost 7 bases, with 9 bases spanning the gap. The CDR3 sequence is CASSQGSQYTQYF. Written as DNA, the CDR3 is TGTGCCAGCAGCCAAGGCTCTCAGTATACGCAGTATTTT.

About this clonotype itself: The junction departs from germline at one end; a sequencing error may be responsible. The chain couples TRBV11-3 to TRBJ1-6, with D possibly TRBD1 on 5 matching bases. The CDR3 covers 12 residues. Germline CDR1 SGHNT, CDR2 YENEEA. CDR3 sequence: CASSLVGGDRRF. CDR3 sequence (DNA): TGTGCCAGCAGCTTAGTCGGGGGGGACCGCCGCTTT. The full variable domain, rest sourced from reference TRBV11-3 and TRBJ1-6, is EAGVVQSPRYKIIEKKQPVAFWCNPISGHNTLYWYLQNLGQGPELLIRYENEEAVDDSQLPKDRFSAERLKGVDSTLKIQPAELGDSAVYLCASSLVGGDRRFGNGTRLTVT.

This clonotype was found many times. The chain carries TRBV9 and TRBJ1-6, with TRBD1 matching over 7 bases. Germline-derived CDR1 and CDR2 are SGDLS and YYNGEE. With 4 bases clipped from V and 5 bases from J, the junction kept 15 bases outside the gene matches. The CDR3 runs to 18 residues. CDR3 nucleotides: TGTGCCAGCAGCCTCCCATTACAGGGGAAGGAGGATAATTCACCCCTCCACTTT. It is translated as CASSLPLQGKEDNSPLHF.

This clonotype was seen at least ten times. The CDR3 DNA reads as TGCGCCAGCAGCTTGGAGGGCCCTGAAGCTTTCTTT. The encoded protein is CASSLEGPEAFF. The chain carries TRBV5-1 and TRBJ1-1; D is uncertain. Germline V gives CDR1 SGHRS, CDR2 YFSETQ. Trimming took off 0 bases at V and 6 bases at J, with 6 bases between the two ends. This CDR3 comprises 12 residues.

For this clonotype: At one boundary the junction diverges from the germline segment, which might be a read error. CDR3 DNA sequence: TGTGCTAGCAGCCCTACAGGGGGTGGGCCTGAAGCTTTCTTT. Amino acids: CASSPTGGGPEAFF. The V gene is TRBV7-7, the J gene TRBJ1-1, with 8 bases aligning to TRBD1. This CDR3 region has 14 residues. Per germline, CDR1 SSHAT and CDR2 FNYEAQ (reference sequence).

V gene TRBV7-9 combines with J gene TRBJ2-1, with TRBD1 matching 12 bases. The length of the CDR3 is 14 residues. The junction had 7 bases not matched to a gene; V was cut back by 9 bases and J by 7 bases. CDR1 is SEHNR, CDR2 FQNEAQ, per germline (reference sequence). CDR3 nucleotide sequence: TGTGCCAGTTCCGGGGGACAGGGGGCAAATGAGCAGTTCTTC. This gives the protein CASSGGQGANEQFF.

The chain couples TRBV10-3 to TRBJ2-3; TRBD2 aligns across 11 bases. The ends lost 6 bases at V and 7 bases at J; junction bases unmatched: 9. This CDR3 has 15 amino acids. Germline CDR1 and CDR2: ENHRY and SYGVKD. The CDR3 here is CAIRDSGRAGHTQYF. The CDR3 DNA sequence: TGTGCCATCAGAGATAGCGGGAGGGCAGGACATACGCAGTATTTT.

The rearrangement joins TRBV7-6 to TRBJ2-7; 7 bases match TRBD2. V lost 8 bases to trimming and J lost 1 base; unmatched junction nucleotides: 14. The CDR3 runs 16 residues. Germline-derived CDR1 and CDR2 are SGHVS and FNYEAQ. In nucleotides, the CDR3 is TGTGCCAGCGGGGCAGGGCAGGGAGGGACTTCCTACGAGCAGTACTTC. It yields the protein CASGAGQGGTSYEQYF.

This chain connects TRBV13 to TRBJ2-2; TRBD1 matches at 7 bases. J was trimmed by 6 bases and V by 7 bases; bases with no gene match: 5. Germline assignment: CDR1 PRHDT and CDR2 FYEKMQ (reference sequence). The CDR3 is made up of 13 amino acids. The CDR3 reads CASNSGTAGELFF. The CDR3 bases are TGTGCCAGCAACTCGGGGACAGCCGGGGAGCTGTTTTTT.

This clonotype was recorded at least ten times. The genes are TRBV7-9 and TRBJ2-5, with 7 bases identical to TRBD1. CDR1 is SEHNR and CDR2 is FQNEAQ in the germline V gene (reference sequence). The CDR3 is 14 residues long. V was pared by 1 base and J by 1 base, with 0 bases of the junction left unmatched. The CDR3 DNA reads as TGTGCCAGCAGCTTAGGGGACAGCCAAGAGACCCAGTACTTC. This sequence encodes CASSLGDSQETQYF.

With respect to this clonotype: A much larger clone differs from this one at a single base, so this may be a read error. This CDR3 is missing its conserved last phenylalanine or tryptophan, likely due to a read error. The V call is TRBV18, the J call TRBJ2-7, with a possible D match to TRBD1 (5 bases). Germline CDR1 KGHSH, CDR2 LQKENI. The CDR3 totals 15 residues. V lost 0 bases, J lost 6 bases, and 15 bases lay in between. CDR3 sequence (DNA): TGTGCCAGCTCACCACCGTCCAGGGCACGTACCGAGCAGTACCTC. Its protein is CASSPPSRARTEQYL.

This clonotype was recorded many times. CDR3: CASRPLSMRDTDTQYF. The CDR3 nucleotides read TGTGCCAGCAGACCGCTTAGTATGAGGGACACAGATACGCAGTATTTT. This chain uses TRBV11-1 with TRBJ2-3, with D possibly being TRBD2 (5 bases). Between the trimmed V and J ends, which lost 6 bases and 2 bases, there was a span of 18 bases. The germline gives CDR1 SGHAT, CDR2 FQDESV (reference sequence). CDR3 size: 16 residues.

This clonotype is a singleton in its sample. The V and J genes are TRBV2 and TRBJ2-5; 11 bases match TRBD1. V shed 5 bases and J 3 bases; nucleotides not matched to a gene: 5. Germline V gives CDR1 SNHLY, CDR2 FYNNEI. The CDR3 is 15 residues long. The CDR3 region has the DNA TGTGCCAGCAGTAGGGACAGGGGGGGGGAAGAGACCCAGTACTTC. It codes for CASSRDRGGEETQYF.

This rearrangement joins TRBV15 to TRBJ2-7; D uncertain. The CDR3 runs 13 residues. Trimming took off 3 bases at V and 6 bases at J, with 12 bases between the two ends. The germline V gene has CDR1 LNHNV and CDR2 YYDKDF (reference sequence). CDR3 in amino acids: CATSRDLEREQYF. The CDR3 DNA reads as TGTGCCACCAGCAGGGATCTAGAGCGCGAGCAGTACTTC.

There are many counts of this clonotype. The chain combines TRBV11-2 with TRBJ2-3; no firm D call. The germline V and J ends were trimmed by 0 bases and 5 bases, with 6 bases remaining between them. Germline V gene sequence: CDR1 SGHAT, CDR2 FQNNGV. The CDR3 has 13 residues. The CDR3 sequence is CASSLDGRDTQYF. The CDR3 nucleotides read TGTGCCAGCAGCTTAGATGGGCGAGATACGCAGTATTTT.

This clonotype was recorded at least ten times. The chain employs TRBV12-3 or TRBV12-4 and TRBJ2-1; TRBD2 matches 13 bases. With 7 bases clipped from V and 7 bases from J, the junction kept 13 bases outside the gene matches. The CDR3 is 17 amino acids. This CDR3 reads CASTLTRLAGGRNEQFF. In DNA, the CDR3 is TGTGCCAGCACCCTCACTCGACTAGCGGGAGGAAGGAATGAGCAGTTCTTC.